This TCR beta chain originates from a study of T cell responses to AZD1222 COVID-19 vaccine. Regarding the study as a whole: Nearly half of spike-specific TCRs reportedly target variant regions that are unmutated in the B.1.351 and B.1.1.7 variants. It was only a handful of AZD1222 recipients who were seropositive at baseline. CD4 TCRs associated with vaccination spanned spike, dominating at 160-218 and 743-854.

Of note for this clone: Its antigen is as yet unknown.

Profiling relied on immunoSEQ multiplex PCR, and the TCRdb table lists in-frame clones only, not all of them. The sample includes roughly 130,000 clones, under 95% of them seen just once. The CDR3 runs to 16 residues. Per the germline V gene, CDR1 is MRHNA and CDR2 is SNTAGT. V lost 4 bases and J 1 base, leaving 14 bases between the germline ends. The sequence derives from an adult in good health. The rearrangement links TRBV6-4 to TRBJ1-5, with unresolved D. The starting material was peripheral blood, obtained on day 0 of AZD1222 vaccination. This CDR3 is CASSVGVTASNQPQHF. The CDR3 DNA reads as TGTGCCAGCAGTGTCGGGGTAACTGCAAGCAATCAGCCCCAGCATTTT.